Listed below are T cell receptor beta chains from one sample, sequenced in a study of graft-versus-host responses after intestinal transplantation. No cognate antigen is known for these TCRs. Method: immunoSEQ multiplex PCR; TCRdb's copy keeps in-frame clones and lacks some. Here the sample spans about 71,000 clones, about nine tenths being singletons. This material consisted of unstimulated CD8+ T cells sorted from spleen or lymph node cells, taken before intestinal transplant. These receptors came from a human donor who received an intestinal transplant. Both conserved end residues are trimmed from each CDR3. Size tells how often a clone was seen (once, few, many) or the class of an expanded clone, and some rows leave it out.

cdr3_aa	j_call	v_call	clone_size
SVERDSANTGELF	TRBJ2-2	TRBV29-1	.
ASSRTSGGADTQY	TRBJ2-3	TRBV11-2	.
ASSPYASGGPSNTGELF	TRBJ2-2	TRBV18	.
ASSADSLEAF	TRBJ1-1	TRBV6-6	.
ASLGQGSGGYT	TRBJ1-2	TRBV27	.
ASSLHIGGNTEAF	TRBJ1-1	TRBV7-8	.
ASSRGRGGSPLH	TRBJ1-6	TRBV7-9	.
ASSLGAAQGQPQH	TRBJ1-5	TRBV5-6	.
ASSPQGGSSYNEQF	TRBJ2-1	TRBV7-9	.
ASSQPHGSDEQF	TRBJ2-1	TRBV5-6	.
ASSSLAGMDTEAF	TRBJ1-1	TRBV5-6	.
ASSLVGGTDEQF	TRBJ2-1	TRBV5-6	.
ASSPYAGTGPNNEQF	TRBJ2-1	TRBV19	.
ASSQVGADTEAF	TRBJ1-1	TRBV4-1	.
ASSPLGTSYNEQF	TRBJ2-1	TRBV27	.
ASSADSSSYNEQF	TRBJ2-1	TRBV10-1	.
ASSLSGAAYEQY	TRBJ2-7	TRBV28	.
ASSGGSYEQY	TRBJ2-7	TRBV7-9	.
ASSYFSSGNTIY	TRBJ1-3	TRBV6-5	.
ASTGQMKDSPLH	TRBJ1-6	TRBV2	.
SAKTAGPGYT	TRBJ1-2	TRBV29-1	once
SVVWTDEKLF	TRBJ1-4	TRBV29-1	.
ASSLLGGASDEQF	TRBJ2-1	TRBV7-6	.
ASRGDNNEQF	TRBJ2-1	TRBV2	.
ASSPPGGQETQY	TRBJ2-5	TRBV27	.
ASSLAGRGEAYEQY	TRBJ2-7	TRBV7-9	.
ASTGTGTYNEQF	TRBJ2-1	TRBV6-1	.
ASSVEDRGVNTEAF	TRBJ1-1	TRBV9	.
ASSPTTGTGSPFSYNSPLH	TRBJ1-6	TRBV4-2	once
ASSQESGKNTEAF	TRBJ1-1	TRBV4-1	once
ASSYGTSVYNEQF	TRBJ2-1	TRBV6-5	.
ASSPETSAGGREQY	TRBJ2-7	TRBV7-2	once
ASSLDRWATNTEAF	TRBJ1-1	TRBV5-4	.
ASSPEGGYEQY	TRBJ2-7	TRBV5-5	.
ASSDGTDYEQY	TRBJ2-7	TRBV2	.